This TCR beta chain is drawn from a study of cytomegalovirus exposure and HLA in healthy donors. In the study overall: The same platform was used for the approximately 110 validation repertoires and the 500 to 700 first-cohort repertoires, a later analysis reported.

On this clone: Its antigen remains unknown.

Repertoires were generated with immunoSEQ multiplex PCR, while TCRdb's copy carries only in-frame clones and drops some. The top ten hold approximately 0.97% of the sample, which has over 150,000 clones, about 96% seen once. Study-wide points: Reported results showed that the classifier diagnosed cytomegalovirus status with high specificity and sensitivity. Cytomegalovirus association was assigned to about 150 TCR beta chains.

From germline, CDR1 is MNHEY and CDR2 SMNVEV (reference sequence). V gave up 6 bases and J gave up 1 base, with 13 bases separating them. The CDR3 contains 14 residues. The sequenced sample consisted of PBMCs. The receptor's source is a woman under 30 in good health and CMV-seronegative. The rearrangement joins TRBV27 to TRBJ2-7; D may be TRBD1 (5 bases). CDR3 amino acids: CASRLSTDSYEQYF. CDR3 DNA: TGTGCCAGCAGACTCTCGACAGATTCCTACGAGCAGTACTTC.